This T cell receptor beta chain emerged from a study of T cells after posttransplantation cyclophosphamide. Study observations and caveats: Skin or GI-infiltrating T cells shared few TRB sequences with blood. Recipient CMV seropositivity and CMV reactivation strongly tracked TRB clonality.

TCRdb's table, derived via immunoSEQ multiplex PCR, lists solely in-frame clones and lacks some. The data hold some 61,000 clones, with just under 95% observed a single time. As regards this clone: Its antigen is still unknown.

Peripheral blood was collected from the related graft donor on the marrow donation day. The germline CDR1 and CDR2 sequences are SGHVS and FNYEAQ. V shed 3 bases, J shed 7 bases, and the junction held 6 bases outside the gene matches. The CDR3 has 15 residues. This clonotype was obtained from a woman between 25 and 40 years old in good health and a related stem cell transplant donor. The sequenced sample was PBMCs. The chain joins TRBV7-6 to TRBJ1-6; TRBD1 matches 7 bases. For the CDR3, the DNA is TGTGCCAGCAGCTTGGTCGAGGGGGCCAATTCACCCCTCCACTTT. Protein: CASSLVEGANSPLHF.